This entry describes one TCR beta chain. Antigen specificity is unknown. Using immunoSEQ multiplex PCR, the repertoire was profiled, and TCRdb retains in-frame clones only, with some absent. Among approximately 150,000 clones listed, 85% to 95% were seen once. The germline V gene encodes CDR1 SEHNR and CDR2 FQNEAQ (reference sequence). The ends lost 8 bases at V and 7 bases at J; junction bases unmatched: 6. The CDR3 totals 13 residues. This entry is derived from a study of T cell responses to AZD1222 COVID-19 vaccine. As for the study in general: Second-dose intervals near 4 or 12 weeks were combined. Study results and limitations: In a largely white British group with more females than males, clonal diversity was possibly underestimated. Spike-wide coverage was observed for vaccine-associated CD4 TCRs, with dominant responses at 160-218 and 743-854.

The starting material was peripheral blood, obtained on day 0 of AZD1222 vaccination. The rearrangement joins TRBV7-9 to TRBJ1-4; TRBD1 aligns across 8 bases. This clonotype was sampled from an adult in good health. In DNA, the CDR3 is TGTGCCAGCCGGAGACAGGGGTCTGAAAAACTGTTTTTT. Translation: CASRRQGSEKLFF.